The clone carrying this T cell receptor (beta chain) was recorded a few times. This record belongs to a study of blood T cells in healthy people across ages. Primers used in a second PCR of roughly 6 to 12 cycles were a sample-barcoded 5' primer and a J-beta primer mix. MiXCR, run by TCRdb on the 5' RACE reads, gives a single entry per CDR3 protein. This table has roughly 1.6 million distinct CDR3 sequences, 30% to 35% appearing once. The germline V gene encodes CDR1 WSHSY and CDR2 SAAADI. Trimming stripped 0 bases from V and 4 bases from J, with 13 bases between. The length of the CDR3 is 15 residues.

The sequenced sample consisted of blood. The chain is built from TRBV10-2 and TRBJ2-7; possibly TRBD2 for D (6 bases). The receptor was isolated from a woman in her thirties in good health. Written as DNA, the CDR3 is TGCGCCAGCAGTGAGTCGGGGGGTGTTGAGTACGAGCAGTACTTC. It translates to CASSESGGVEYEQYF.